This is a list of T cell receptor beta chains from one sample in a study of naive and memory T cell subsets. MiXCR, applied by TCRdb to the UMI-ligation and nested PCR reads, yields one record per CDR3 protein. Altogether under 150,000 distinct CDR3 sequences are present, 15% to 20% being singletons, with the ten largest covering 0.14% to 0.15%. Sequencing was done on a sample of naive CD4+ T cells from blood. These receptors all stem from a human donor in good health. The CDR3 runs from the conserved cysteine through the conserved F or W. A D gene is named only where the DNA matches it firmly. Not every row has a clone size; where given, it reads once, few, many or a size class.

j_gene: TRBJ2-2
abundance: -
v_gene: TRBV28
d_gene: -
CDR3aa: CASRPTSRTGELFF
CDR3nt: TGTGCCAGCAGACCGACTAGTCGCACCGGGGAGCTGTTTTTT

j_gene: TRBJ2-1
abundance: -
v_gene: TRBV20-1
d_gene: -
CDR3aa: CSARPSTSLPLGEQFF
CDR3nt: TGCAGTGCTAGACCCTCGACTAGTCTCCCCTTGGGTGAGCAGTTCTTC

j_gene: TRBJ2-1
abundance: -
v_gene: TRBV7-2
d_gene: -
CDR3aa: CASSPLSPSGEQFF
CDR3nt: TGTGCCAGCAGCCCCCTAAGCCCCTCGGGTGAGCAGTTCTTC

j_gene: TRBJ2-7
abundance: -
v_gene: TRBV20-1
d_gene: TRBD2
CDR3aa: CSARAPTSGIYEQYF
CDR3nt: TGCAGTGCTAGAGCCCCGACTAGCGGGATCTACGAGCAGTACTTC

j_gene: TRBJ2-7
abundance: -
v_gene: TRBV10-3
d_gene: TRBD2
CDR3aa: CAISTTSVVVYEQYF
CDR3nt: TGTGCCATCAGTACAACTAGCGTCGTCGTCTACGAGCAGTACTTC

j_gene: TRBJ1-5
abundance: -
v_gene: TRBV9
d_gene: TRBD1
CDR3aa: CASSVGGTGFQPQHF
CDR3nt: TGTGCCAGCAGCGTAGGGGGGACAGGGTTTCAGCCCCAGCATTTT

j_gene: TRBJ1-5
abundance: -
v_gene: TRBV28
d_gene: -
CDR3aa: CASSLGAAPPGPQHF
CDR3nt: TGTGCCAGCAGTTTGGGCGCAGCCCCTCCGGGGCCCCAGCATTTT

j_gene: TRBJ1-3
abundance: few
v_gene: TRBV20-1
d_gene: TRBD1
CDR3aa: CSASRTGAGNTIYF
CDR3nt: TGCAGTGCTAGCAGGACAGGGGCTGGAAACACCATATATTTT

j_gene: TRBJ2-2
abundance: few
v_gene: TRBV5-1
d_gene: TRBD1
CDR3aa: CASSMDRGSDTGELFF
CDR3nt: TGCGCCAGCAGCATGGACAGGGGGTCGGACACCGGGGAGCTGTTTTTT

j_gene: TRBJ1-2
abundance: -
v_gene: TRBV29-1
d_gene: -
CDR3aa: CGVQQARVGGYTF
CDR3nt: TGCGGCGTTCAGCAGGCGCGGGTTGGAGGCTACACCTTC

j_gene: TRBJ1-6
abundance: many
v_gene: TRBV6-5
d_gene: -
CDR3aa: CASRLQDWSPLHF
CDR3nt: TGTGCCAGCAGGTTACAGGACTGGTCACCCCTCCACTTT

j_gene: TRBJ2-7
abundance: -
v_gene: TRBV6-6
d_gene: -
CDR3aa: CASSPTGTAGYEQYF
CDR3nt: TGTGCCAGCAGCCCAACCGGGACCGCGGGCTACGAGCAGTACTTC

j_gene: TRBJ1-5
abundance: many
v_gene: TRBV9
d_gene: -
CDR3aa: CASSLTGNSNQPQHF
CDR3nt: TGTGCCAGCAGCTTGACAGGAAATAGCAATCAGCCCCAGCATTTT

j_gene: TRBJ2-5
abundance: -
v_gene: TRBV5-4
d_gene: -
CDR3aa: CASSSVGGQETQYF
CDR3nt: TGTGCCAGCAGCTCGGTGGGCGGTCAAGAGACCCAGTACTTC

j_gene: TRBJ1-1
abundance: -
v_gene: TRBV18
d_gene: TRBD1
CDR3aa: CASSPSNRGQTNQTAFF
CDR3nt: TGTGCCAGCTCACCATCTAATCGGGGACAGACAAACCAGACTGCTTTCTTT

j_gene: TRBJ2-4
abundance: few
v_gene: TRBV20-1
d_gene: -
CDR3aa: CSARHWSGLAKNIQYF
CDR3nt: TGCAGTGCTCGCCACTGGAGCGGCTTAGCCAAAAACATTCAGTACTTC

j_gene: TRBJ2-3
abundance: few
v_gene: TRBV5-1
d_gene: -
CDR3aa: CASTLDLALPDTQYF
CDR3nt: TGCGCCAGCACCCTCGACCTAGCGCTCCCAGATACGCAGTATTTT

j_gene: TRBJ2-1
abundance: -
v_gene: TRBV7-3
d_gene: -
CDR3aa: CASSLTSDEQFF
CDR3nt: TGTGCCAGCAGCTTAACGTCAGATGAGCAGTTCTTC

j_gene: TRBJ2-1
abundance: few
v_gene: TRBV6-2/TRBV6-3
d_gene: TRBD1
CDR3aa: CASSYGQGAGNEQFF
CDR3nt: TGTGCCAGCAGTTACGGGCAGGGGGCCGGAAATGAGCAGTTCTTC

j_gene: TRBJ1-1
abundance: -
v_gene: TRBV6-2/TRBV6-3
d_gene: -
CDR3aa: CASSYDYVLNTEAFF
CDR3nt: TGTGCCAGCAGTTACGACTACGTCCTGAACACTGAAGCTTTCTTT

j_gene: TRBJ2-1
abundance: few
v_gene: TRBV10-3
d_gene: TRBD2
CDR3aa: CAIILAGGRSYNEQFF
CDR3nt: TGTGCCATCATTCTAGCGGGAGGACGTTCATACAATGAGCAGTTCTTC

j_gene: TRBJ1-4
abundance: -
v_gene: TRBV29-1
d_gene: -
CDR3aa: CSVDVAEKLFF
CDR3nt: TGCAGCGTTGACGTGGCTGAAAAACTGTTTTTT

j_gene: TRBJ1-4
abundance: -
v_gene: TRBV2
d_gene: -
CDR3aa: CASRMLAGANEKLFF
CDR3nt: TGTGCCAGCAGAATGCTCGCGGGAGCTAATGAAAAACTGTTTTTT

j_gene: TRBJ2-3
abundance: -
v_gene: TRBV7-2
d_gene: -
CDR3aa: CASRAGPRTDTQYF
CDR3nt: TGTGCCAGCAGGGCGGGACCCCGCACAGATACGCAGTATTTT

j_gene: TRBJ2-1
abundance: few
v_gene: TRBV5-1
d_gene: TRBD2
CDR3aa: CASSSAEGLADIYNEQFF
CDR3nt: TGCGCCAGCAGCTCAGCTGAGGGACTAGCAGACATCTACAATGAGCAGTTCTTC

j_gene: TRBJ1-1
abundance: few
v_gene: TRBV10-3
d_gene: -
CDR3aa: CAISEDTGLTEAFF
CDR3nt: TGTGCCATCAGTGAGGACACAGGGCTAACTGAAGCTTTCTTT

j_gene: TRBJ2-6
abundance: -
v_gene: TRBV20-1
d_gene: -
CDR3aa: CSAREPDTENYRANVLTF
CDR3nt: TGCAGTGCTAGGGAACCGGACACGGAAAATTATAGGGCCAACGTCCTGACTTTC

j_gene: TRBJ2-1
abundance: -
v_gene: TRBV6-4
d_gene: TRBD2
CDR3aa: CASSDSTSGNEQFF
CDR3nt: TGTGCCAGCAGTGACTCGACTAGCGGGAATGAGCAGTTCTTC

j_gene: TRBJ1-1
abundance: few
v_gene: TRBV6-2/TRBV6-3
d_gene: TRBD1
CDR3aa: CASARTGLTEAFF
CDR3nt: TGTGCCAGCGCGAGGACAGGGCTCACTGAAGCTTTCTTT

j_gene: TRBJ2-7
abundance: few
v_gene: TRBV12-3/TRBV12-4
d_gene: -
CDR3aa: CASSFQSYEQYF
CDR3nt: TGTGCCAGCAGTTTTCAGTCCTACGAGCAGTACTTC

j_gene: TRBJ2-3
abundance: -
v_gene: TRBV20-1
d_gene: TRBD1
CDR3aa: CSARRAGTGTDTQYF
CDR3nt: TGCAGTGCAAGGAGAGCCGGGACAGGGACAGATACGCAGTATTTT

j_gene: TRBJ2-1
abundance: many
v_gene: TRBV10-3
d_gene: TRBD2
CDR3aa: CAINLAGGPGEQFF
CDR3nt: TGTGCCATCAACCTAGCGGGAGGCCCCGGTGAGCAGTTCTTC

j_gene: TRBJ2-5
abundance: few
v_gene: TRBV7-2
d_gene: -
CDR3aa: CASSLGGSQETQYF
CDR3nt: TGTGCCAGCAGCTTAGGTGGCAGCCAAGAGACCCAGTACTTC

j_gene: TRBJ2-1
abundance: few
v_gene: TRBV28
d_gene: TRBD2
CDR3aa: CASSLGGRVNNEQFF
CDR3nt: TGTGCCAGCAGTTTAGGCGGGAGGGTAAACAATGAGCAGTTCTTC

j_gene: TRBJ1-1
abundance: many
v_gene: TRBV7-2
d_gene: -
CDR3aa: CASSLRMNTEAFF
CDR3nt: TGTGCCAGCAGCCTCCGAATGAACACTGAAGCTTTCTTT

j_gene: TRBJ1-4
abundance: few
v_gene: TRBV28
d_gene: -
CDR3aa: CASSSASRGAFEKLFF
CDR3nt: TGTGCCAGCAGTTCGGCGTCTAGGGGGGCGTTTGAAAAACTGTTTTTT

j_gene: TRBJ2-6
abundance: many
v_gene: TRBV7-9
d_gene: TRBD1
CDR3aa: CASRGDRERSGANVLTF
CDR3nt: TGTGCCAGCCGGGGAGACAGGGAAAGATCTGGGGCCAACGTCCTGACTTTC

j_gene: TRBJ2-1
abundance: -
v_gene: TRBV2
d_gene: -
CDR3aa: CASSEITYNEQFF
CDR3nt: TGTGCCAGCAGTGAAATTACCTACAATGAGCAGTTCTTC

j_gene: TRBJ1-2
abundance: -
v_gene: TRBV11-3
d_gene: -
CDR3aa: CASSFAPAESYGYTF
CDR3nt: TGTGCCAGCAGCTTTGCCCCAGCGGAGAGCTATGGCTACACCTTC

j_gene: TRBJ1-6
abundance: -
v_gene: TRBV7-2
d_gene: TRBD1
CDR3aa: CASSSGGTGHSPLHF
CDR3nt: TGTGCCAGCAGCTCAGGAGGGACAGGGCATTCACCCCTCCACTTT

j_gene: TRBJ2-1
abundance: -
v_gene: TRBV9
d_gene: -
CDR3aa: CASSVAGTNEQFF
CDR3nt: TGTGCCAGCAGCGTAGCTGGAACCAATGAGCAGTTCTTC

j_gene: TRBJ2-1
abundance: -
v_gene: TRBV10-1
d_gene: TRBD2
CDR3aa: CASSESLAGGPDNEQFF
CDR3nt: TGCGCCAGCAGTGAGTCCCTAGCGGGAGGGCCCGACAATGAGCAGTTCTTC

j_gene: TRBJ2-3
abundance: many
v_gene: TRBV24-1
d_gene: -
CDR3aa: CATSDFTRDNTQYF
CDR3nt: TGTGCCACCAGTGATTTTACACGGGACAATACGCAGTATTTT

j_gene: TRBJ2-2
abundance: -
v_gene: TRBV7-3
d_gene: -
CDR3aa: CASSLRRLPGELFF
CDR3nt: TGTGCCAGCAGCTTAAGACGGCTTCCCGGGGAGCTGTTTTTT

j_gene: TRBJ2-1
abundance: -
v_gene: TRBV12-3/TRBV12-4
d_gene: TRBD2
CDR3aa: CASSPGSSGRGGITRGIEQFF
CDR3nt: TGTGCCAGCAGCCCCGGTTCTAGCGGGAGGGGGGGGATTACCCGCGGGATAGAGCAGTTCTTC

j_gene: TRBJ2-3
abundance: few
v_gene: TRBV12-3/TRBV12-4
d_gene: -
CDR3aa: CASRGGTIFTDTQYF
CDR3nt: TGTGCCAGCAGAGGGGGGACTATCTTCACAGATACGCAGTATTTT

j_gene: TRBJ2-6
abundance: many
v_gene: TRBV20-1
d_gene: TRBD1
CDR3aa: CSARPDRESSGANVLTF
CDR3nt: TGCAGTGCTAGGCCGGACAGGGAGTCCTCTGGGGCCAACGTCCTGACTTTC

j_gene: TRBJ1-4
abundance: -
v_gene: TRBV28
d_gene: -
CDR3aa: CASSFSEKLFF
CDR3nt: TGTGCCAGCAGTTTTAGTGAAAAACTGTTTTTT

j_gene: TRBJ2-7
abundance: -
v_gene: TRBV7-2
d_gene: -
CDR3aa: CASSRDFIAYEQYF
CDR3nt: TGTGCCAGCAGCCGGGACTTCATCGCCTACGAGCAGTACTTC

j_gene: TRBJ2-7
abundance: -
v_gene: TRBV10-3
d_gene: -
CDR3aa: CAIKGPVTNEQYF
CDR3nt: TGTGCCATCAAAGGCCCAGTCACTAACGAGCAGTACTTC

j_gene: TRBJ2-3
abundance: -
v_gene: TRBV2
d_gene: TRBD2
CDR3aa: CASNPRGTSSSTDTQYF
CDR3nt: TGTGCCAGCAACCCCCGTGGGACTAGCTCTAGCACAGATACGCAGTATTTT

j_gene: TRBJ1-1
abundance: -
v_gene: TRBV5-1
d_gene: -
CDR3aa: CASSLGGVASEAFF
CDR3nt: TGCGCCAGCAGCTTGGGAGGGGTCGCCTCTGAAGCTTTCTTT

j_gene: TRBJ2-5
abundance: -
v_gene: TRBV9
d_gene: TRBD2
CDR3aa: CASSGGLAPEETQYF
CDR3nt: TGTGCCAGCAGCGGGGGACTAGCGCCTGAAGAGACCCAGTACTTC

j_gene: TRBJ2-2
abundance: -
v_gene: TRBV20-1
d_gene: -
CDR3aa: CSARFGTTNTGELFF
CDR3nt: TGCAGTGCTAGGTTCGGGACAACGAACACCGGGGAGCTGTTTTTT

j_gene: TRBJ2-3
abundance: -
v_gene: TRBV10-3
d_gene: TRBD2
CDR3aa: CAIRGTSATTSTDTQYF
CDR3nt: TGTGCCATCAGGGGGACTAGCGCGACTACTAGCACAGATACGCAGTATTTT

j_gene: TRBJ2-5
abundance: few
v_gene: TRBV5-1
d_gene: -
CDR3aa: CASTTGGGGPETQYF
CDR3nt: TGCGCCAGTACCACGGGAGGAGGGGGTCCGGAGACCCAGTACTTC

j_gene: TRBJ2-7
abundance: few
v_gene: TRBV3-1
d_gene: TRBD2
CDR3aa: CASSQDLLAGGLYEQYF
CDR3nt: TGTGCCAGCAGCCAAGATTTGCTAGCGGGGGGGTTGTACGAGCAGTACTTC